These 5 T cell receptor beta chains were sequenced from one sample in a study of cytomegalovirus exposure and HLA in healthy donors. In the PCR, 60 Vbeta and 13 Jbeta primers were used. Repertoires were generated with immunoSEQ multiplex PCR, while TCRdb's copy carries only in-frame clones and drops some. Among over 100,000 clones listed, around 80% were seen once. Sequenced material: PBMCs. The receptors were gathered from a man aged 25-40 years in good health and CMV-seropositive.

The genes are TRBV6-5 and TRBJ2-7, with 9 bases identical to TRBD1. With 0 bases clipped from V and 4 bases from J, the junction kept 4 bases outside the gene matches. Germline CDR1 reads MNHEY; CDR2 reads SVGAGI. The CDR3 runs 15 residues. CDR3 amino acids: CASSYSWTGVYEQYF. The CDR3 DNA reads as TGTGCCAGCAGTTACTCGTGGACAGGGGTTTACGAGCAGTACTTC.

Here the CDR3 DNA reads TGTGCCTGGAGTGTTCAGGGGTTTGAGCAGTTCTTC. It specifies CAWSVQGFEQFF. The chain couples TRBV30 to TRBJ2-1; a possible D gene is TRBD1 (6 bases). This CDR3 comprises 12 residues. The germline V gene has CDR1 GTSNPN and CDR2 SVGIG (reference sequence). V was pared by 0 bases and J by 9 bases, with 9 bases between. The variable domain in full, completed from reference TRBV30 and TRBJ2-1, reads SQTIHQWPATLVQPVGSPLSLECTVEGTSNPNLYWYRQAAGRGLQLLFYSVGIGQISSEVPQNLSASRPQDRQFILSSKKLLLSDSGFYLCAWSVQGFEQFFGPGTRLTVL.

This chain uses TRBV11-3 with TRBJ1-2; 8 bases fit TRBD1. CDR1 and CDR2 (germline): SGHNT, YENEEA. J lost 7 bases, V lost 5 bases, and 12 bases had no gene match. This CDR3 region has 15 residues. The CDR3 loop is CASSERADRVVGYTF. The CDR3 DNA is TGTGCCAGCAGCGAGAGAGCGGACAGGGTAGTTGGCTACACCTTC.

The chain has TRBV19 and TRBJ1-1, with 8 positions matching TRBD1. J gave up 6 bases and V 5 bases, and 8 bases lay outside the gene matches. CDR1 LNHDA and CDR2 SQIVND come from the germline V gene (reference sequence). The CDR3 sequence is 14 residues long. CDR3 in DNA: TGTGCCAGTAGTGGCACAGGGGGAACGGCTGAAGCTTTCTTT. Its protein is CASSGTGGTAEAFF.

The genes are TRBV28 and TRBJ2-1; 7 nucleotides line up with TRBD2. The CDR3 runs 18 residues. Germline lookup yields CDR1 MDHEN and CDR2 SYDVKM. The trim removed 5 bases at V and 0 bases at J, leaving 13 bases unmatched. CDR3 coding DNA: TGTGCCAGCAGTCCCTGGGGGAGGGGCCTGGCCTCCTACAATGAGCAGTTCTTC. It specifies CASSPWGRGLASYNEQFF.